The 27 T cell receptor beta chains reported below all come from one sample, sequenced in a study of stem cell transplantation in POMP-related autoinflammatory disease. Study-level findings and limits: In PRAID patients, the number of distinct TRB V-J gene pairings was restricted. PRAID patients trended toward lower TRB diversity and higher clonality in all analyzed T-cell subsets.

Antigens for these TCRs are unknown. The data were produced by immunoSEQ multiplex PCR, yet TCRdb's version contains in-frame clones alone and is incomplete. The table has about 8,900 clones, more than 85% seen once. The material was CD8+ T cells from PBMCs, obtained before stem cell transplantation. These receptors were collected from a human donor with POMP-related autoinflammation and immune dysregulation (PRAID).

V usage is TRBV9 and J usage is TRBJ2-7; 7 bases agree with TRBD2. The CDR3 contains 14 residues. Germline V gene sequence: CDR1 SGDLS, CDR2 YYNGEE. Trimming removed 0 bases from V and 2 bases from J; junction bases left unmatched: 2. CDR3 bases: TGTGCCAGCAGCGTAGGGGGGGGAACCTACGAGCAGTACTTC. Amino acid sequence: CASSVGGGTYEQYF. The complete variable domain, with remaining parts taken from reference TRBV9 and TRBJ2-7, reads DSGVTQTPKHLITATGQRVTLRCSPRSGDLSVYWYQQSLDQGLQFLIQYYNGEERAKGNILERFSAQQFPDLHSELNLSSLELGDSALYFCASSVGGGTYEQYFGPGTRLTVT.

This clone has only a few counts. The rearrangement uses TRBV2 and TRBJ1-1; D possibly corresponds to TRBD1 (6 bases). The V and J ends lost 10 bases and 5 bases respectively, with 17 bases between them. Germline V gene data show CDR1 as SNHLY and CDR2 as FYNNEI. This CDR3 spans 13 amino acids. The CDR3 region has the DNA TGTGCCACCCGACAGGACGTATGGACTGAAGCTTTCTTT. This codes for CATRQDVWTEAFF.

The rearrangement links TRBV7-9 to TRBJ2-3, with 11 bases aligning to TRBD2. V was pared by 5 bases and J by 5 bases, with 9 bases of the junction left unmatched. Germline-derived CDR1 and CDR2 are SEHNR and FQNEAQ (reference sequence). This CDR3 has 16 amino acids. CDR3 sequence (DNA): TGTGCCAGCAGCCCCCCTGGACTAGCGGGTCGAGATACGCAGTATTTT. As protein: CASSPPGLAGRDTQYF.

The CDR3 reads CASSLAGVGTQETQYF. In DNA, the CDR3 is TGTGCCAGCAGCTTAGCTGGGGTGGGGACACAAGAGACCCAGTACTTC. J is TRBJ2-5 and V is TRBV7-9; possibly TRBD1 for D (6 bases). In germline, CDR1 is SEHNR, CDR2 FQNEAQ (reference sequence). The length of the CDR3 is 16 residues. V lost 0 bases and J lost 2, with 13 bases in between.

This CDR3 reads CASRGLVPGEQYF. Here the CDR3 DNA reads TGCGCCAGCAGAGGACTGGTTCCGGGCGAGCAGTACTTC. The gene calls are TRBV4-1 and TRBJ2-7; maybe TRBD2 (5 bases). Germline V gene sequence: CDR1 MGHRA, CDR2 YSYEKL. Deletions cut 6 bases from V and 6 bases from J, with 15 bases between. The CDR3 sequence is 13 residues long.

The V gene is TRBV15, the J gene TRBJ2-1, with 9 positions matching TRBD2. Germline V CDR1 and CDR2: LNHNV, YYDKDF (reference sequence). The V and J ends lost 0 bases and 8 bases, in that order; junction bases with no gene match: 11. This CDR3 contains 17 residues. Here the CDR3 DNA reads TGTGCCACCAGCAGAGATTACGTGACGCGGGAGGGCCATGAGCAGTTCTTC. Its translation is CATSRDYVTREGHEQFF.

This clone was recorded a few times. The chain has TRBV19 and TRBJ1-5; D gene ambiguous. The V end lost 1 base, the J end lost 4 bases, and 5 bases lay between the germline ends. The germline gives CDR1 LNHDA, CDR2 SQIVND (reference sequence). This CDR3 is 13 amino acids long. CDR3 DNA: TGTGCCAGTAGTATAGGTTTTAATCAGCCCCAGCATTTT. Translation gives CASSIGFNQPQHF.

The chain is built from TRBV7-3 and TRBJ1-1, with D hard to call. The germline CDR1 and CDR2 sequences are SGHTA and FQGTGA. The V gene lost 2 bases and the J gene lost 4 bases, with 8 bases spanning the gap. The CDR3 is made up of 13 amino acids. DNA of the CDR3: TGTGCCAGCAGCTTAGACCCCGGCACTGAAGCTTTCTTT. The encoded protein is CASSLDPGTEAFF.

This chain connects TRBV11-1 to TRBJ2-1, with 9 bases matching TRBD2. CDR3 length: 17 amino acids. Germline lookup yields CDR1 SGHAT and CDR2 FQDESV (reference sequence). V was clipped by 1 base and J by 8 bases; unmatched bases: 12. The DNA for the CDR3 is TGTGCCAGCAGCTTAGAAGGGACTAGCCGGCTATCGGATGAGCAGTTCTTC. Its protein product is CASSLEGTSRLSDEQFF.

V gene TRBV6-6 combines with J gene TRBJ2-7, with 9 bases identical to TRBD1. This CDR3 is built from 14 residues. J lost 5 bases, V lost 8 bases, and 10 bases had no gene match. Germline V gives CDR1 MNHNY, CDR2 SVGAGI (reference sequence). CDR3 sequence: CASQRRDRDHEQYF. CDR3 DNA sequence: TGTGCCAGCCAGCGCCGGGACAGGGACCACGAGCAGTACTTC.

CDR3 sequence: CASSPRDRETDTQYF. The CDR3 coding sequence is TGTGCCAGCAGCCCCCGGGACAGGGAAACAGATACGCAGTATTTT. This rearrangement joins TRBV7-6 to TRBJ2-3, with 9 nucleotides matching TRBD1. J gave up 3 bases and V 5 bases, and 6 bases lay outside the gene matches. This CDR3 has 15 amino acids. The germline gives CDR1 SGHVS, CDR2 FNYEAQ.

This chain joins TRBV30 and TRBJ2-1, with TRBD2 matching 9 bases. Germline loops: CDR1 GTSNPN, CDR2 SVGIG (reference sequence). The CDR3 totals 15 residues. V was clipped by 0 bases and J by 5 bases; unmatched bases: 5. In DNA form, the CDR3 reads TGTGCCTGGAGTGTAGGTAGCGGGAGTGACAATGAGCAGTTCTTC. Amino acids: CAWSVGSGSDNEQFF.

The chain links TRBV9 to TRBJ2-3; 7 bases are a match to TRBD2. CDR3 length: 17 amino acids. Germline trimming cut 4 bases from V and 3 bases from J; bases unmatched to any gene: 14. The germline V gene has CDR1 SGDLS and CDR2 YYNGEE. In nucleotides, the CDR3 is TGTGCCAGCAGCCTCAACACCGGGGAAGCGGGGACAGATACGCAGTATTTT. Amino acid sequence: CASSLNTGEAGTDTQYF.

The chain uses TRBV14 and TRBJ1-5; D not certain. V lost 0 bases and J 4 bases, leaving 10 bases between the germline ends. The CDR3 contains 15 residues. Germline V CDR1 and CDR2: SGHDN, FVKESK. For the CDR3, the DNA is TGTGCCAGCAGCCAAGATCTGGTGGGAAATCAGCCCCAGCATTTT. Its translation: CASSQDLVGNQPQHF.

The CDR3 is CASSLVGPASGNTIYF. The CDR3 DNA follows: TGCGCCAGCAGCTTGGTCGGACCGGCCTCTGGAAACACCATATATTTT. The J gene is TRBJ1-3, the V gene TRBV5-1; D gene unclear. The CDR3 is 16 residues long. The V gene's germline CDR1 is SGHRS and CDR2 YFSETQ. The V gene lost 0 bases and the J gene lost 0 bases, with 10 bases spanning the gap.

This rearrangement joins TRBV7-9 to TRBJ2-7, with 11 bases lining up with TRBD2. Germline V gene data show CDR1 as SEHNR and CDR2 as FQNEAQ (reference sequence). Losses at the gene ends were 1 base for V and 12 bases for J; bases not matched to a gene: 2. The CDR3 extends over 12 amino acids. The DNA of the CDR3 is TGTGCCAGCAGCTTAGGTACTAGCGGGGGGTACTTC. Amino acids: CASSLGTSGGYF.

The chain is built from TRBV4-1 and TRBJ2-3; 7 bases line up with TRBD1. The germline gives CDR1 MGHRA, CDR2 YSYEKL. This CDR3 is built from 14 residues. V was pared by 4 bases and J by 1 base, with 2 bases of the junction left unmatched. DNA of the CDR3: TGCGCCAGCAGCCCAGGACAGGGCACAGATACGCAGTATTTT. It specifies CASSPGQGTDTQYF.

This chain uses TRBV2 with TRBJ2-4; D call uncertain. The CDR3 runs 13 residues. Germline lookup yields CDR1 SNHLY and CDR2 FYNNEI. The V gene lost 8 bases and the J gene lost 2 bases, with 10 bases spanning the gap. CDR3 amino acids: CASYLGTKNIQYF. In nucleotides, the CDR3 is TGTGCCAGCTATCTGGGGACCAAAAACATTCAGTACTTC.

The V and J genes are TRBV5-1 and TRBJ2-7; 11 nucleotides line up with TRBD2. The V segment lost 1 base and the J segment 3 bases; nucleotides outside the gene matches: 3. Germline lookup yields CDR1 SGHRS and CDR2 YFSETQ. The CDR3 totals 15 residues. The CDR3 is CASSLIAGGHYEQYF. The CDR3 DNA follows: TGCGCCAGCAGCTTGATAGCGGGGGGGCACTACGAGCAGTACTTC.

CDR3 nucleotide sequence: TGCAGCGTTGGGTTAGGCCCTTTGAACACTGAAGCTTTCTTT. Amino acid sequence: CSVGLGPLNTEAFF. The rearrangement uses TRBV29-1 and TRBJ1-1; D remains ambiguous. The CDR3 covers 14 residues. In germline, CDR1 is SQVTM, CDR2 ANQGSEA. Trimming left V 4 bases short and J 0 bases short, with 12 bases between. Using reference TRBV29-1 and TRBJ1-1 for the parts outside the CDR3, the full variable domain is SAVISQKPSRDICQRGTSLTIQCQVDSQVTMMFWYRQQPGQSLTLIATANQGSEATYESGFVIDKFPISRPNLTFSTLTVSNMSPEDSSIYLCSVGLGPLNTEAFFGQGTRLTVV.

The rearrangement joins TRBV9 to TRBJ2-2; the D is unclear. Germline lookup yields CDR1 SGDLS and CDR2 YYNGEE. Between the trimmed V and J ends, which lost 3 bases and 1 base, there was a span of 1 base. The CDR3 runs 12 residues. CDR3 nucleotide sequence: TGTGCCAGCAGCGAGAACACCGGGGAGCTGTTTTTT. Translating it yields CASSENTGELFF.

This chain uses TRBV15 with TRBJ2-5; 8 bases map to TRBD1. Germline CDR1 and CDR2: LNHNV and YYDKDF (reference sequence). After removal of 0 bases from V and 5 bases from J, the junction contained 5 bases not matched to a gene. There are 15 residues in the CDR3. The CDR3 DNA reads TGTGCCACCAGCAGAGAGACAGGGGAAGGGGAGACCCAGTACTTC. This translates into CATSRETGEGETQYF.

This clone was seen only a few times. The V gene is TRBV5-4, the J gene TRBJ2-7; D unresolved. CDR1 and CDR2 (germline): SGHNT, YYREEE (reference sequence). This CDR3 contains 13 residues. Trimming took 5 bases from V and 3 from J, leaving 12 bases between them. In nucleotides, the CDR3 is TGTGCCAGCAGTGTTGGCGTAGGCTACGAGCAGTACTTC. Translating it yields CASSVGVGYEQYF.

The rearrangement uses TRBV5-4 and TRBJ2-2; D not certain. Trimming cost V 7 bases and J 4 bases, with 14 bases left between them. This CDR3 region has 14 residues. Germline-derived CDR1 and CDR2 are SGHNT and YYREEE (reference sequence). The CDR3 region is CASRSWFPTGELFF. The CDR3 region has the DNA TGTGCCAGCCGTTCTTGGTTCCCCACCGGGGAGCTGTTTTTT.

V usage is TRBV30 and J usage is TRBJ2-7; 8 nucleotides line up with TRBD1. Trimming cost V 5 bases and J 6 bases; bases outside gene matches: 12. Germline V gene data show CDR1 as GTSNPN and CDR2 as SVGIG (reference sequence). CDR3 length: 14 residues. CDR3 sequence: CAWQLSGTGSEQYF. DNA of the CDR3: TGTGCCTGGCAACTCTCCGGGACAGGTTCCGAGCAGTACTTC.

V and J are TRBV19 and TRBJ1-1; D is uncertain. The CDR3 loop spans 13 amino acids. Looked up from germline, CDR1 is LNHDA and CDR2 is SQIVND (reference sequence). Trimming removed 3 bases at V and 1 base at J, with 6 bases between. The CDR3 region is CASSIWENTEAFF. CDR3 sequence (DNA): TGTGCCAGTAGTATCTGGGAGAACACTGAAGCTTTCTTT.

The V gene is TRBV25-1, the J gene TRBJ2-7; a possible D gene is TRBD1 (6 bases). Germline V lookup: CDR1 MGHDK, CDR2 SYGVNS. V lost 4 bases and J 4 bases, leaving 11 bases between the germline ends. This CDR3 comprises 13 residues. CDR3 residues: CASSGWTDYEQYF. CDR3 nucleotide sequence: TGTGCCAGCAGTGGATGGACAGATTACGAGCAGTACTTC.